This TCR beta chain comes out of a study of blood T cell repertoires in COVID-19. Study summary: There were acute and convalescent COVID-19 samples, and they came from the United States, Italy and Spain. Nucleic acid was either cDNA or gDNA, and it came from T cells, B-cell-depleted T cells, or PBMCs.

Seattle patients were enrolled while actively infected and followed longitudinally. Germline assignment: CDR1 LNHDA and CDR2 SQIVND (reference sequence). CDR3 length equals 13 residues. V was clipped by 6 bases and J by 5 bases, with 14 bases between them. Sequencing used immunoSEQ multiplex PCR; TCRdb keeps in-frame clones, though not all of them. The sample holds roughly 300,000 clones, roughly nine tenths seen once. This clone occurred once. The J gene is TRBJ2-7, the V gene TRBV19; no clear D gene. The sample consisted of peripheral blood. This clonotype was sampled from a woman in her 30s with COVID-19, enrolled during active disease. CDR3 DNA: TGTGCCAGTAGCGTTGGCCCAATTAACGAGCAGTACTTC. Its protein is CASSVGPINEQYF.